One and the same sample provided the 16 T cell receptor beta chains below, sequenced in a study of OX40 agonist ivuxolimab in advanced cancers. Profiled with immunoSEQ multiplex PCR; TCRdb holds only in-frame clones, not every one. Of around 60,000 clones listed, approximately 90% are singletons. The sequencing here drew on CD4+ or CD8+ T cells sorted from blood, taken in a trial of the OX40 agonist ivuxolimab. These receptors were obtained from an adult with an advanced solid tumor such as melanoma, head and neck, liver or kidney cancer.

The chain carries TRBV5-8 and TRBJ1-2; D not certain. Germline CDR1 is SGHTS and CDR2 is YDEGEE. The CDR3 has 13 residues. Trimming stripped 1 base from V and 3 bases from J, with 7 bases between. CDR3 sequence reads: CASSLYTYYGYTF. In nucleotides, the CDR3 is TGTGCCAGCAGCTTGTACACCTACTATGGCTACACCTTC.

The V call is TRBV4-3, the J call TRBJ2-6, with D maybe TRBD2 (5 bases). This CDR3 comprises 22 residues. Trimming removed 1 base at V and 0 bases at J, with 25 bases between. Germline V gives CDR1 LGHNA, CDR2 YSLEER. The CDR3: CASSQVGFGIRHRVSGANVLTF. The CDR3 coding sequence is TGCGCCAGCAGCCAAGTGGGCTTCGGGATAAGGCATCGTGTCTCTGGGGCCAACGTCCTGACTTTC.

The chain has TRBV9 and TRBJ2-7; TRBD1 agrees at 7 bases. CDR1 SGDLS and CDR2 YYNGEE come from the germline V gene. The junction had 10 bases not matched to a gene; V was cut back by 3 bases and J by 4 bases. This CDR3 spans 15 amino acids. CDR3: CASSARDSYWYEQYF. CDR3 in DNA: TGTGCCAGCAGCGCCCGGGACAGCTATTGGTACGAGCAGTACTTC.

This clone was found a few times. The V call is TRBV2, the J call TRBJ2-1; 10 nucleotides match TRBD2. CDR3 length: 15 amino acids. Trimming at V came to 6 bases and at J to 4 bases, leaving 6 bases not matched to a gene. The germline V gene encodes CDR1 SNHLY and CDR2 FYNNEI. Written as DNA, the CDR3 is TGTGCCAGCAGAGGAGGACTAGCGGAGTACAATGAGCAGTTCTTC. Its protein product is CASRGGLAEYNEQFF. Based on the CDR3 plus reference TRBV2 and TRBJ2-1, the full variable domain is EPEVTQTPSHQVTQMGQEVILRCVPISNHLYFYWYRQILGQKVEFLVSFYNNEISEKSEIFDDQFSVERPDGSNFTLKIRSTKLEDSAMYFCASRGGLAEYNEQFFGPGTRLTVL.

The rearrangement joins TRBV5-1 to TRBJ2-7, with D possibly TRBD1 on 6 matching bases. Per germline, CDR1 SGHRS and CDR2 YFSETQ. V lost 8 bases and J 3 bases, leaving 12 bases between the germline ends. The CDR3 covers 12 residues. The CDR3 spells CASRTENYEQYF. For the CDR3, the DNA is TGCGCCAGTAGGACAGAGAACTACGAGCAGTACTTC.

The chain has TRBV4-3 and TRBJ2-7; 7 positions match TRBD2. Germline V gene sequence: CDR1 LGHNA, CDR2 YSLEER. The CDR3 length is 17 residues. The V and J ends lost 0 bases and 0 bases, in that order; junction bases with no gene match: 8. Here the CDR3 reads CASSQERSSGDSYEQYF. The CDR3 coding sequence is TGCGCCAGCAGCCAAGAGCGTTCTAGCGGAGACTCCTACGAGCAGTACTTC.

The rearrangement uses TRBV2 and TRBJ2-1, with 12 bases matching TRBD2. V lost 5 bases to trimming and J lost 9 bases; unmatched junction nucleotides: 8. The CDR3 has 15 residues. Germline V CDR1 and CDR2: SNHLY, FYNNEI. CDR3 DNA: TGTGCCAGCAGTATAGCTAGCGGGAGGGCCTTTGAGCAGTTCTTC. Translating it yields CASSIASGRAFEQFF.

The rearrangement joins TRBV11-2 to TRBJ1-1, with a possible D match to TRBD1 (6 bases). Germline V gene sequence: CDR1 SGHAT, CDR2 FQNNGV. CDR3 length: 15 amino acids. Between the trimmed V and J ends, which lost 2 bases and 0 bases, there was a span of 10 bases. This CDR3 reads CASSLQGIMNTEAFF. The CDR3 nucleotides are TGTGCCAGCAGCTTACAGGGGATCATGAACACTGAAGCTTTCTTT. Full variable domain (remainder filled in from reference TRBV11-2 and TRBJ1-1): EAGVAQSPRYKIIEKRQSVAFWCNPISGHATLYWYQQILGQGPKLLIQFQNNGVVDDSQLPKDRFSAERLKGVDSTLKIQPAKLEDSAVYLCASSLQGIMNTEAFFGQGTRLTVV.

The chain joins TRBV7-2 to TRBJ2-5; no definite D call. The CDR3 is made up of 12 amino acids. Trimming shortened V by 2 bases and J by 5 bases, and 6 bases separated the two germline ends. CDR1 is SGHTA and CDR2 is FQGNSA in the germline V gene. The CDR3 nucleotides read TGTGCCAGCAGCTTAAATTCGGAGACCCAGTACTTC. This sequence encodes CASSLNSETQYF.

The chain carries TRBV19 and TRBJ1-1; no clear D gene. In germline, CDR1 is LNHDA, CDR2 SQIVND (reference sequence). Trimming left V 2 bases short and J 4 bases short, with 17 bases between. The CDR3 length is 16 residues. The CDR3 loop reads CASSILGPTGGTEAFF. DNA of the CDR3: TGTGCCAGTAGTATACTAGGGCCTACGGGTGGCACTGAAGCTTTCTTT.

The chain is built from TRBV5-1 and TRBJ2-3; 7 bases fit TRBD2. The CDR3 loop spans 14 amino acids. Germline trimming cut 7 bases from V and 1 base from J; bases unmatched to any gene: 6. CDR1 is SGHRS, CDR2 YFSETQ, per germline. CDR3 nucleotide sequence: TGCGCCAGCGGGGGGGGTTGGCGCACAGATACGCAGTATTTT. This translates into CASGGGWRTDTQYF.

This clone has a single count. The chain joins TRBV7-9 to TRBJ2-5; TRBD1 aligns across 7 bases. The DNA matches TRBJ2-7 better at its end, which makes the J call doubtful. Germline lookup yields CDR1 SEHNR and CDR2 FQNEAQ (reference sequence). The CDR3 has 14 residues. As DNA, the CDR3 is TGTGCCAGCAGCTTAGTACAGGGGAAGGCCGAGCAGTACTTC. Protein: CASSLVQGKAEQYF.

The chain joins TRBV6-5 to TRBJ1-2, with D perhaps TRBD1 (6 bases). The CDR3 is made up of 13 amino acids. V shed 6 bases and J shed 5 bases, with 13 bases lying between them. From germline, CDR1 is MNHEY and CDR2 SVGAGI. CDR3 sequence reads: CASRRGQQYGYTF. The CDR3 DNA is TGTGCCAGCAGGCGTGGACAGCAGTATGGCTACACCTTC.

This clone turned up a few times. The chain recombines TRBV2 with TRBJ1-2; D is unclear. In germline, CDR1 is SNHLY, CDR2 FYNNEI. The germline V and J ends were trimmed by 4 bases and 3 bases, with 3 bases remaining between them. There are 11 residues in the CDR3. This CDR3 is CASSGDYGYTF. The CDR3 DNA follows: TGTGCCAGCAGTGGGGACTATGGCTACACCTTC.

This rearrangement joins TRBV7-2 to TRBJ1-2; TRBD1 might be the D (5 bases). This CDR3 spans 14 amino acids. CDR1 SGHTA and CDR2 FQGNSA come from the germline V gene. V dropped 5 bases and J dropped 4 bases, with 14 bases sitting between them. DNA of the CDR3: TGTACCAGCAGCCCCGACAGCCGGAGCTATGGCTACACCTTC. This sequence encodes CTSSPDSRSYGYTF.

The genes are TRBV30 and TRBJ2-2; 8 bases are shared with TRBD2. V lost 7 bases to trimming and J lost 7 bases; unmatched junction nucleotides: 8. Germline CDR1 and CDR2: GTSNPN and SVGIG (reference sequence). The CDR3 spans 13 residues. The CDR3 region has the DNA TGTGCCTCCCGCCCTAGCGGGCGCGGGGAGCTGTTTTTT. Amino acid sequence: CASRPSGRGELFF.